This TCR beta chain was observed in a study of cytotoxic CD8 clonotypes in ibrutinib-treated CLL. Study overall: Partial responders about 25, complete 2; roughly twelve progressed and some 14 stayed in remission by median around 71 months. General observations from the study: Clonality showed a rise at ibrutinib response that reversed toward baseline at progression.

Germline V gives CDR1 MNHEY, CDR2 SVGAGI. The length of the CDR3 is 15 residues. The trim removed 4 bases at V and 4 bases at J, leaving 9 bases unmatched. Deep sequencing aimed at 1 in 200,000 to 1 in 1 million T cells' resolution. Sequencing was performed with immunoSEQ multiplex PCR; in TCRdb, only in-frame clones are kept and a portion is missing. This sample has approximately 320,000 clones, with around 66% found just once. The source of about 2 micrograms of genomic DNA for TCR beta libraries was cryopreserved PBMCs. In regard to this clone: The antigen is not known.

The TCR sequence derives from a human donor with chronic lymphocytic leukemia. The chain joins TRBV6-5 to TRBJ2-7; 8 bases are shared with TRBD1. The material was PBMCs, obtained after 36 months of ibrutinib treatment. The CDR3 protein is CASSSTGTGLYEQYF. The CDR3 DNA follows: TGTGCCAGCAGTTCCACCGGGACAGGCCTTTACGAGCAGTACTTC.